The 25 T cell receptor beta chains listed next were all sequenced from one sample in a study of OX40 agonist ivuxolimab in advanced cancers. Method: immunoSEQ multiplex PCR; TCRdb's copy keeps in-frame clones and lacks some. The repertoire holds roughly 25,000 clones, with over 75% as singletons. Sequencing was performed on CD4+ or CD8+ T cells sorted from blood, taken in a trial of the OX40 agonist ivuxolimab. The source of these receptors is an adult with an advanced solid tumor such as melanoma, head and neck, liver or kidney cancer.

J is TRBJ2-7 and V is TRBV30, with D perhaps matching TRBD1 (6 bases). The V end was cut by 7 bases, the J end by 6 bases, with 16 bases between. Germline values: CDR1 GTSNPN, CDR2 SVGIG (reference sequence). This CDR3 contains 12 residues. The CDR3 loop is CASHRDYSEQYF. The CDR3 DNA reads TGTGCCTCCCACAGGGATTACTCCGAGCAGTACTTC.

This clone was observed once. The V gene is TRBV7-3, the J gene TRBJ1-1; D is possibly TRBD1 (6 bases). The CDR3 spans 13 residues. Deletions cut 5 bases from V and 3 bases from J, with 10 bases between. Germline-derived CDR1 and CDR2 are SGHTA and FQGTGA. CDR3 sequence reads: CASSMDRDTEAFF. The CDR3 DNA sequence: TGTGCCAGCAGCATGGACAGAGACACTGAAGCTTTCTTT.

V and J are TRBV10-3 and TRBJ1-6; D call uncertain. The V gene's germline CDR1 is ENHRY and CDR2 SYGVKD. V gave up 10 bases and J gave up 5 bases, with 12 bases separating them. This CDR3 region has 13 residues. The CDR3 spells CANSLEDNSPLHF. The CDR3 DNA reads TGTGCCAACTCGTTGGAAGATAATTCACCCCTCCACTTT.

The V call is TRBV9, the J call TRBJ2-3; D call uncertain. Deletions cut 0 bases from V and 0 bases from J, with 8 bases between. The CDR3 consists of 15 residues. Germline assignment: CDR1 SGDLS and CDR2 YYNGEE. This CDR3 reads CASSVAPGSTDTQYF. The CDR3 DNA sequence: TGTGCCAGCAGCGTAGCCCCAGGAAGCACAGATACGCAGTATTTT.

J is TRBJ2-7 and V is TRBV27; D perhaps matches TRBD1 (6 bases). Germline CDR1 MNHEY, CDR2 SMNVEV (reference sequence). V gave up 6 bases and J gave up 2 bases, with 26 bases separating them. The CDR3 has 18 amino acids. The CDR3 protein is CASSRTVSGVPGTYEQYF. The CDR3 DNA is TGTGCCAGCAGCCGGACAGTCTCTGGGGTGCCTGGGACCTACGAGCAGTACTTC.

V gene TRBV19 combines with J gene TRBJ2-3; tentatively, D is TRBD1 (5 bases). Germline CDR1 LNHDA, CDR2 SQIVND (reference sequence). This CDR3 has 13 residues. V shed 6 bases and J shed 2 bases, with 9 bases lying between them. CDR3 sequence: CASRRTLTDTQYF. The CDR3 DNA sequence: TGTGCCAGTAGAAGGACACTCACAGATACGCAGTATTTT.

The chain is built from TRBV6-6 and TRBJ2-6; no clear D gene. Trimming pared 6 bases from V and 2 bases from J, leaving 14 bases between. Germline loops: CDR1 MNHNY, CDR2 SVGAGI (reference sequence). The CDR3 is made up of 16 amino acids. The CDR3 nucleotides read TGTGCCAGCAGGCCCCGGGTTTCAGCTGGGGCCAACGTCCTGACTTTC. Protein sequence: CASRPRVSAGANVLTF.

The chain recombines TRBV25-1 with TRBJ2-2; D gene unclear. The CDR3 has 14 amino acids. CDR1 is MGHDK and CDR2 is SYGVNS in the germline V gene. Trimming shortened V by 8 bases and J by 0 bases, and 10 bases separated the two germline ends. CDR3 amino acids: CASHSRTNTGELFF. The CDR3 nucleotides are TGTGCCAGCCATTCGAGGACGAACACCGGGGAGCTGTTTTTT.

The J gene is TRBJ2-3, the V gene TRBV9; 7 bases fit TRBD1. The CDR3 contains 16 residues. The trim removed 0 bases at V and 4 bases at J, leaving 8 bases unmatched. Per the germline V gene, CDR1 is SGDLS and CDR2 is YYNGEE. The chain's CDR3 is CASSVGRQGGADTQYF. The CDR3 region has the DNA TGTGCCAGCAGCGTAGGCCGACAGGGCGGAGCAGATACGCAGTATTTT.

V is TRBV2 and J is TRBJ2-1; D is ambiguous. V lost 3 bases, J lost 6 bases, and 6 bases lay in between. The CDR3 runs 12 residues. Germline V gives CDR1 SNHLY, CDR2 FYNNEI. CDR3 nucleotide sequence: TGTGCCAGCAGTGAGATACTCAATGAGCAGTTCTTC. Protein product: CASSEILNEQFF. Using reference TRBV2 and TRBJ2-1 for the parts outside the CDR3, the full variable domain is EPEVTQTPSHQVTQMGQEVILRCVPISNHLYFYWYRQILGQKVEFLVSFYNNEISEKSEIFDDQFSVERPDGSNFTLKIRSTKLEDSAMYFCASSEILNEQFFGPGTRLTVL.

The V and J genes are TRBV5-6 and TRBJ2-5; weak D call: TRBD1 (6 bases). Trimming removed 0 bases from V and 4 bases from J, with 7 bases in between. The CDR3 is 13 residues long. Germline CDR1 reads SGHDT; CDR2 reads YYEEEE. CDR3 protein: CASSLGGGETQYF. CDR3 bases: TGTGCCAGCAGCTTGGGAGGGGGAGAGACCCAGTACTTC. Variable domain in full (rest from reference TRBV5-6 and TRBJ2-5): DAGVTQSPTHLIKTRGQQVTLRCSPKSGHDTVSWYQQALGQGPQFIFQYYEEEERQRGNFPDRFSGHQFPNYSSELNVNALLLGDSALYLCASSLGGGETQYFGPGTRLLVL.

The J gene is TRBJ2-1, the V gene TRBV5-1; 8 positions agree with TRBD2. Germline V CDR1 and CDR2: SGHRS, YFSETQ. V shed 6 bases, J shed 9 bases, and the junction held 14 bases outside the gene matches. The CDR3 totals 15 residues. The chain's CDR3 is CASTNLRGGNGEQFF. The DNA of the CDR3 is TGCGCCAGCACCAATCTCCGGGGGGGTAACGGTGAGCAGTTCTTC.

The genes are TRBV7-6 and TRBJ2-3; 8 bases line up with TRBD1. The CDR3 has 19 residues. V lost 4 bases to trimming and J lost 1 base; unmatched junction nucleotides: 16. Germline CDR1 SGHVS, CDR2 FNYEAQ. CDR3 sequence: CASSSYRDRQPRGTDTQYF. CDR3 bases: TGTGCCAGCAGCTCGTACCGGGACAGGCAACCCAGGGGCACAGATACGCAGTATTTT.

V gene TRBV6-4 combines with J gene TRBJ2-1, with TRBD2 matching 14 bases. Germline CDR1 and CDR2: MRHNA and SNTAGT. The trim removed 5 bases at V and 1 base at J, leaving 1 base unmatched. The CDR3 is 16 residues long. Written as DNA, the CDR3 is TGTGCCAGCAGTAGACTAGCGGGAGGGTCCTACAATGAGCAGTTCTTC. Translation: CASSRLAGGSYNEQFF.

This clone was seen only a few times. The chain has TRBV4-1 and TRBJ2-2, with D perhaps TRBD2 (5 bases). Germline-derived CDR1 and CDR2 are MGHRA and YSYEKL. The CDR3 sequence is 16 residues long. V was clipped by 5 bases and J by 5 bases, with 18 bases between them. The CDR3 region is CASSAPRGRETGELFF. The CDR3 nucleotides are TGCGCCAGCAGCGCACCCCGAGGGAGAGAGACCGGGGAGCTGTTTTTT.

V and J are TRBV5-1 and TRBJ2-1; D is uncertain. The germline V and J ends were trimmed by 4 bases and 0 bases, with 11 bases remaining between them. Germline lookup yields CDR1 SGHRS and CDR2 YFSETQ. This CDR3 has 15 residues. CDR3 DNA sequence: TGCGCCAGCAGCGAGTGGGCCAGCTCCTACAATGAGCAGTTCTTC. Translated, it gives CASSEWASSYNEQFF.

A few counts support this clone. The chain combines TRBV2 with TRBJ2-2; D not certain. The V end lost 3 bases, the J end lost 1 base, and 12 bases lay between the germline ends. Germline lookup yields CDR1 SNHLY and CDR2 FYNNEI. This CDR3 has 16 residues. CDR3 amino acids: CASSEQSGENTGELFF. CDR3 DNA sequence: TGTGCCAGCAGTGAGCAATCAGGCGAGAACACCGGGGAGCTGTTTTTT.

The genes are TRBV28 and TRBJ1-2; 10 nucleotides line up with TRBD1. Per germline, CDR1 MDHEN and CDR2 SYDVKM. The CDR3 has 15 amino acids. V shed 5 bases and J 5 bases; nucleotides not matched to a gene: 8. The CDR3 loop reads CASSLDRGLGYGYTF. As DNA, the CDR3 is TGTGCCAGCAGTCTCGACAGGGGGCTCGGGTATGGCTACACCTTC.

V is TRBV6-5 and J is TRBJ2-1; TRBD2 matches 13 bases. Per germline, CDR1 MNHEY and CDR2 SVGAGI. This CDR3 is built from 16 residues. Losses at the gene ends were 4 bases for V and 7 bases for J; bases not matched to a gene: 7. CDR3 protein: CASSSTGTSGKNEQFF. The CDR3 bases are TGTGCCAGCAGTTCCACCGGGACTAGCGGGAAAAATGAGCAGTTCTTC.

The gene calls are TRBV7-8 and TRBJ2-5; D gene unclear. The CDR3 extends over 14 amino acids. Trimming pared 4 bases from V and 1 base from J, leaving 10 bases between. The germline V gene has CDR1 SGHVS and CDR2 FQNEAQ. CDR3 sequence: CASSSLVPQETQYF. The CDR3 DNA follows: TGTGCCAGCAGCTCTCTAGTGCCCCAAGAGACCCAGTACTTC.

This clone was seen a few times. The V and J genes are TRBV6-1 and TRBJ2-3, with D possibly TRBD2 on 7 matching bases. The CDR3 consists of 15 residues. V was cut by 7 bases and J by 6 bases, with 20 bases left in between. Per the germline V gene, CDR1 is MNHNS and CDR2 is SASEGT. The CDR3 nucleotides read TGTGCCAGCACCATAGGGGGGGCTAGTGTTGATACGCAGTATTTT. Its protein is CASTIGGASVDTQYF.

As for this clone: The junction departs from the called germline gene at one end, perhaps through a read error. In the same sample, other DNA sequences code for this CDR3. This rearrangement joins TRBV4-3 to TRBJ1-1, with D possibly being TRBD1 (5 bases). The CDR3 runs to 16 residues. The V gene's germline CDR1 is LGHNA and CDR2 YSLEER. The DNA of the CDR3 is TGCGCCAGCAGTCAAGATTTGAGGGGCATGAACACTGAAGCTTTCTTT. Translating it yields CASSQDLRGMNTEAFF.

The chain combines TRBV29-1 with TRBJ2-1, with 7 nucleotides matching TRBD2. Germline CDR1 SQVTM, CDR2 ANQGSEA. J lost 4 bases, V lost 4 bases, and 7 bases had no gene match. The CDR3 length is 14 residues. The CDR3 DNA follows: TGCAGCGTTGGGGTAGCGGGCCTTTACAATGAGCAGTTCTTC. Its protein product is CSVGVAGLYNEQFF.

The chain joins TRBV12-5 to TRBJ2-1; TRBD2 matches at 13 bases. The CDR3 contains 14 residues. The V and J ends lost 6 bases and 6 bases, in that order; junction bases with no gene match: 2. Germline CDR1 and CDR2: LGHNT and FRNRAP. The CDR3 sequence: CASGLAGGPNEQFF. DNA for the CDR3: TGTGCTAGTGGACTAGCGGGAGGGCCCAATGAGCAGTTCTTC.

The genes are TRBV15 and TRBJ2-1; TRBD1 agrees at 8 bases. This CDR3 has 17 amino acids. Per germline, CDR1 LNHNV and CDR2 YYDKDF (reference sequence). The J segment lost 1 base and the V segment lost 6 bases, leaving 11 bases of the junction unmatched. This CDR3 reads CATSSGQGSASYNEQFF. Written as DNA, the CDR3 is TGTGCCACCAGTTCAGGACAGGGCTCTGCTTCCTACAATGAGCAGTTCTTC.